Listed here is a single T cell receptor (beta chain). Ten or more counts support this clonotype. Its antigen target is currently unknown. Qualities for individual bases were not recorded, and no much larger clone is one base off. The junction shows trimming of 7 bases on V and 4 bases on J, and the gene matches do not reach 17 bases of it. The CDR3 covers 20 residues, taking in both the cysteine and the phenylalanine. Kept here is only the CDR3 DNA, which spans 60 bases and is read in frame from base 1. The germline V gene gives CDR1 as MDHEN and CDR2 as SYDVKM. The data derive from a study of regulatory T cells in long-lasting Graves disease (dated by TCRdb to the early 2020s). Looking at the study overall: Patients with newly diagnosed Graves' disease had been on antithyroid drugs for under 3 months. Patients with persistent Graves' disease were compared with patients with newly diagnosed Graves' disease using TCR sequencing and RNA sequencing of peripheral blood. The study was conducted in China and was registered as a clinical trial. A total of roughly 35 samples were covered by TCR sequencing, comprising approximately 13 persistent and approximately 20 newly diagnosed Graves' disease patients.

The time point label on this specimen signifies: newly diagnosed GD, antithyroid drugs for less than 3 months. For both TCR sequencing and RNA sequencing, RNA was extracted from PBMCs using TRIzol. Graves' disease was diagnosed according to American Thyroid Association guidelines. Patients for the study were recruited at an endocrinology department in Xi'an, China. Each patient gave 9 to 10 milliliters of peripheral blood, collected in an EDTA anticoagulant tube. Ficoll Paque Plus density gradient separation was used to isolate PBMCs, and no further T cell sorting was done. An Agilent 2100 Bioanalyzer and agarose gel were used to check RNA quality, while a NanoDrop 2000 measured RNA concentration. Summary of the overall study and its limitations: Only the TCR beta chain was sequenced and analyzed. Persistent disease showed preferential use of TRBV28, TRBJ1-2 and TRBJ2-5, whereas newly diagnosed disease favored TRBV20-1 and TRBJ2-1. Lower TCR Shannon entropy and fewer highly expanded clones were observed in persistent Graves' disease patients than in newly diagnosed patients, which suggested clonal expansion. Peripheral blood alone was examined, since thyroid tissue, which constituted the primary lesion, could not be accessed. The authors noted that the small sample size was a limitation that may lower accuracy. More public clonotypes were shared among persistent patients (more than 2,500) than among newly diagnosed patients (over 900).

Library prep was done by multiplex PCR. Data came from an Illumina HiSeq 4000. CDR3 regions were amplified by Arm-PCR with iRepertoire HTBI primers to construct TCR beta libraries. PCR products were gel purified before sequencing. Concerning the study's data processing: Gene usage analysis of CDR3 amino acid clonotypes used the approximately 56 TRBV and approximately 13 TRBJ segments found across samples. COPE and FqMerger were used to merge the filtered high-quality paired reads into contigs. BLAST was used to align contigs to IMGT TRBV, TRBD and TRBJ reference genes, and CDR3 was defined according to IMGT. Clonotypes above 0.1% frequency were classified as highly expanded clones. Shannon entropy was used to measure repertoire diversity, and the Gini coefficient was used to measure V-J evenness. Clonotypes shared by more than one individual were considered public. TCRdb itself trimmed the public reads at Q25 with fastp, ran MiXCR and retained productive beta chains. For every CDR3 protein sequence, its rows merge into one entry that carries the most common genes and DNA. The authors' filters were not applied to this entry. A total of almost 450,000 distinct CDR3 sequences appear in this sample, around 17% of them only once. The ten largest account for approximately 12% of the sample.

These data were likewise used in another study, on T cells in Graves' hyperthyroidism and ophthalmopathy. Per the second study: Stable Graves' hyperthyroidism was defined as the absence of progression to ophthalmopathy over 18 months of follow-up. Hyperthyroidism patients were newly diagnosed, had a disease duration of under 2 months, and were aged 18 to 65 years. Any patient with an uncontrolled infection, another autoimmune disease, pregnancy or lactation was excluded. Diagnoses relied on clinical symptoms, serum thyroxine and TRAb, thyroid ultrasound and orbital computed tomography. The first round of RT-PCR for the TCR CDR3 was performed with the HTBI primer set and the Qiagen OneStep RT-PCR kit. Most expanded thyroid clonotypes (frequency above 0.001) were also found in blood, which suggests that blood repertoires may mirror thyroid immune responses. In cross-validation, a model built on a 13 V-J signature told ophthalmopathy apart from stable hyperthyroidism with 87.88% sensitivity and roughly 81% specificity, and in testing the same model reached 80%/75%. In validation, the model predicted progression to ophthalmopathy with roughly 70% sensitivity and 72% to 75% specificity, a median of around six months before onset. TCR V-J signatures able to tell the groups apart were searched for in a discovery cohort of 100 or so patients, of whom more than 40 had Graves' ophthalmopathy and around 57 had stable Graves' hyperthyroidism. Prospective prediction of ophthalmopathy was tested in an independent validation cohort consisting of about 19 hyperthyroidism patients and about 17 patients who later progressed to ophthalmopathy. The approximately 100 discovery patients were randomly split 7:3 into training and test sets. Thyroid tissue and blood T-cell repertoires from six Graves' hyperthyroidism patients were also compared in the study. After sampling, hyperthyroidism patients received methimazole starting at 30 mg daily, and ophthalmopathy patients received high-dose intravenous methylprednisolone. Libraries were constructed in a second round of multiplex PCR, after which size selection and purification were performed. Paired-end sequencing of the libraries was performed with 100 bp reads on an Illumina HiSeq2000. Raw data were processed with SOAPnuke, discarding reads with adapters, uncalled bases, mean Phred below 15, or no exact constant-primer or identifier match. High-quality paired reads were merged using COPE v1.2.5, and each unique nucleotide sequence was defined as a clonotype. MiTCR v1.1 was used to align clonotypes to the IMGT TRBV, TRBD and TRBJ reference segments. The analysis was restricted to V-J combinations with a frequency above 0.0001, which together covered about 99% of the repertoires. The TCS score was defined as F50 (clonal expansion) divided by E x V (chaos), with BLOSUM62-based TCRdist calculated between CDR3 peptides within each V-J. Welch's t-statistics and random forest reduced roughly 530 V-J features to some 14, which were used in a naive Bayes classifier (R e1071). Sample size was not statistically predetermined, and investigators were not blinded to group allocation. According to the paper, TCR Vbeta CDR3 sequencing was carried out on some 130 peripheral blood samples, which came from fewer than 50 ophthalmopathy, 70 to 80 hyperthyroidism and some 17 progressor patients.

The V and J genes are TRBV28 and TRBJ2-1; 15 of the junction bases match TRBD2. Sequencing was performed on peripheral blood mononuclear cells (PBMCs), taken at new diagnosis, from a patient treated with antithyroid drugs. The clonotype was recovered from a woman aged 25 to 39 with Graves disease. Donor details come from another sample of the same person, matched by shared clones. The nucleotide sequence is TGTGCCAGCACCCCAATTGGACTAGCGGGAGGGACTAGCTTGTACAATGAGCAGTTCTTC. Its product reads: CASTPIGLAGGTSLYNEQFF.